This is a list of T cell receptor beta chains from one sample in a study of T-cell reconstitution after alpha-beta-depleted transplantation in children. TCRdb re-analysed the PCR reads in MiXCR, keeping a single row per CDR3 protein. Of around 300,000 distinct CDR3 sequences listed, around 25% were seen once; the top ten hold roughly 11%. Source: PBMCs, mostly from graft donor cells, taken 180 days after TCRalphabeta/CD19-depleted stem cell transplant. Receptors originate from a male patient between 5 and 17 years old who had a stem cell transplant for acute lymphoblastic leukemia, so the T cells may come from the graft donor. The conserved cysteine and the conserved F or W are not part of the CDR3 here.

V gene: TRBV27
J gene: TRBJ2-7
CDR3 protein: ASSLSGQGNYEQY

V gene: TRBV9
J gene: TRBJ1-4
CDR3 protein: ASSPGDRGGTTNEKLF

V gene: TRBV5-1
J gene: TRBJ1-2
CDR3 protein: DSSLGQVYYGYT

V gene: TRBV19
J gene: TRBJ2-1
CDR3 protein: ASSIGRLVREQF

V gene: TRBV29-1
J gene: TRBJ1-3
CDR3 protein: SAVLWGAGNTIY

V gene: TRBV11-2
J gene: TRBJ2-2
CDR3 protein: ASSLWGQGVTGELF

V gene: TRBV6-1
J gene: TRBJ1-5
CDR3 protein: ASRVTEFWPQH

V gene: TRBV19
J gene: TRBJ1-5
CDR3 protein: ASSKQSNQPQH

V gene: TRBV5-1
J gene: TRBJ2-4
CDR3 protein: ASSGPWQIIAKNIQY

V gene: TRBV5-1
J gene: TRBJ2-3
CDR3 protein: ASSHTSKAQY

V gene: TRBV20-1
J gene: TRBJ2-2
CDR3 protein: SAPRLGTHTGELF

V gene: TRBV6-5
J gene: TRBJ1-1
CDR3 protein: ASSLDEVNTEAF

V gene: TRBV5-1
J gene: TRBJ1-1
CDR3 protein: ASSLFLLRNTEAF

V gene: TRBV7-3
J gene: TRBJ2-2
CDR3 protein: ASSLRVDTGELF

V gene: TRBV15
J gene: TRBJ2-7
CDR3 protein: ATSLPILPSQHEQY

V gene: TRBV25-1
J gene: TRBJ2-7
CDR3 protein: ASSKGLGEQY

V gene: TRBV7-3
J gene: TRBJ2-3
CDR3 protein: ASSRTKGADTQY

V gene: TRBV7-9
J gene: TRBJ2-7
CDR3 protein: ASNPLSSYEQY

V gene: TRBV4-2
J gene: TRBJ1-6
CDR3 protein: ASSQDLRRNSPLH

V gene: TRBV5-1
J gene: TRBJ2-2
CDR3 protein: ASSFVGSPNTGELF

V gene: TRBV5-4
J gene: TRBJ1-2
CDR3 protein: ASSSPRDLGYGYT

V gene: TRBV6-1
J gene: TRBJ1-1
CDR3 protein: ASSEGGKAEAF

V gene: TRBV5-1
J gene: TRBJ2-7
CDR3 protein: ASSEPSGRANEQY

V gene: TRBV5-1
J gene: TRBJ1-5
CDR3 protein: ASSPQGDQPQH

V gene: TRBV13
J gene: TRBJ1-4
CDR3 protein: ASSFQDRGNEKLF

V gene: TRBV5-1
J gene: TRBJ1-5
CDR3 protein: ASSFGGVGNQPQH

V gene: TRBV12-3/TRBV12-4
J gene: TRBJ2-1
CDR3 protein: ASSRAANEQF

V gene: TRBV12-3/TRBV12-4
J gene: TRBJ2-2
CDR3 protein: ASTGTANTGELF

V gene: TRBV30
J gene: TRBJ2-2
CDR3 protein: AWSVGSYWELF

V gene: TRBV5-1
J gene: TRBJ2-1
CDR3 protein: ASSLLAGGPNEQF

V gene: TRBV15
J gene: TRBJ2-4
CDR3 protein: ATSRGRVSKNIQY

V gene: TRBV4-1
J gene: TRBJ2-1
CDR3 protein: ASSLATSGSAYNEQF

V gene: TRBV5-1
J gene: TRBJ2-7
CDR3 protein: ASSLALRTSGRFYEQY

V gene: TRBV5-1
J gene: TRBJ2-3
CDR3 protein: ASSLVPRRSDTQY

V gene: TRBV10-3
J gene: TRBJ2-1
CDR3 protein: AISSLSGTSYNEQF

V gene: TRBV10-2
J gene: TRBJ2-2
CDR3 protein: ASMGLVRTGELF

V gene: TRBV11-2
J gene: TRBJ2-7
CDR3 protein: ASSPRITSSYEQY

V gene: TRBV6-1
J gene: TRBJ2-2
CDR3 protein: ASSEDRTDTGELF